A single sample gave rise to the 26 T cell receptor beta chains below, sequenced in a study of blood T cell repertoires in COVID-19. TCRdb's table, derived via immunoSEQ multiplex PCR, lists solely in-frame clones and lacks some. The sample contains 210,000 or so clones, approximately 80% of which appear only once. The sample comprised PBMCs or T cells enriched from blood (not recorded which). These receptors all come from a man aged 25-45 years with acute COVID-19.

This clone was observed a few times. The CDR3 coding sequence is TGTGCCAGCAGCTCGTTACTAGCAGAGACCCAGTACTTC. Translated, it gives CASSSLLAETQYF. This sequence joins TRBV7-6 and TRBJ2-5, with TRBD2 as a possible D gene (6 bases). Trimming removed 4 bases at V and 4 bases at J, with 10 bases between. The germline V gene encodes CDR1 SGHVS and CDR2 FNYEAQ. This CDR3 contains 13 residues.

This chain connects TRBV7-6 to TRBJ2-3; TRBD2 might be the D (7 bases). V lost 2 bases and J lost 6, with 21 bases in between. The germline V gene has CDR1 SGHVS and CDR2 FNYEAQ. The CDR3 consists of 17 residues. The CDR3 loop reads CASSLSPSRGGGDTQYF. The CDR3, as DNA: TGTGCCAGCAGCTTAAGCCCCTCTAGGGGGGGAGGGGATACGCAGTATTTT.

V gene TRBV29-1 combines with J gene TRBJ1-2, with D perhaps TRBD1 (6 bases). Germline CDR1 and CDR2: SQVTM and ANQGSEA. This CDR3 comprises 12 residues. V was trimmed by 0 bases and J by 8 bases, leaving 10 bases between them. CDR3 loop: CSVEEVRGGYTF. The DNA of the CDR3 is TGCAGCGTTGAAGAGGTCAGGGGAGGCTACACCTTC.

The chain carries TRBV6-4 and TRBJ2-1; TRBD2 agrees at 9 bases. The CDR3 runs 18 residues. The germline V gene has CDR1 MRHNA and CDR2 SNTAGT. Trimming took 4 bases from V and 0 from J; bases not matched to a gene: 10. DNA for the CDR3: TGTGCCAGCAGTGTAACTAGCGGGCGAAGTAGCTCCTACAATGAGCAGTTCTTC. Protein: CASSVTSGRSSSYNEQFF.

This clone was seen more than once but under ten times. The rearrangement uses TRBV5-1 and TRBJ1-1; D not resolved. From germline, CDR1 is SGHRS and CDR2 YFSETQ. V gave up 5 bases and J gave up 4 bases, with 18 bases separating them. CDR3 length: 15 residues. This chain's CDR3 is CASSATGRQSTEAFF. CDR3 nucleotide sequence: TGCGCCAGCAGTGCTACGGGTCGCCAGAGCACTGAAGCTTTCTTT. Drawing the rest from reference TRBV5-1 and TRBJ1-1, the complete variable domain is KAGVTQTPRYLIKTRGQQVTLSCSPISGHRSVSWYQQTPGQGLQFLFEYFSETQRNKGNFPGRFSGRQFSNSRSEMNVSTLELGDSALYLCASSATGRQSTEAFFGQGTRLTVV.

The rearrangement links TRBV10-3 to TRBJ2-7; D may be TRBD1 (5 bases). V was shortened by 6 bases and J by 0 bases, with 9 bases between the two germline ends. This CDR3 contains 13 residues. Germline V lookup: CDR1 ENHRY, CDR2 SYGVKD. The CDR3 spells CAIRDSSSYEQYF. In DNA form, the CDR3 reads TGTGCCATCAGAGACAGCAGCTCCTACGAGCAGTACTTC.

This sequence joins TRBV5-5 and TRBJ2-3; 10 nucleotides agree with TRBD1. V lost 2 bases and J lost 4; bases outside the gene matches: 1. The CDR3 has 14 residues. Germline values: CDR1 SGHKS, CDR2 YYEKEE (reference sequence). The CDR3 bases are TGTGCCAGCAGCTTCGGACAGGGGGCAGATACGCAGTATTTT. Translation gives CASSFGQGADTQYF.

J is TRBJ2-5 and V is TRBV27; TRBD2 matches 12 bases. V gave up 10 bases and J gave up 5 bases; unmatched junction bases: 5. The length of the CDR3 is 13 residues. The germline CDR1 and CDR2 sequences are MNHEY and SMNVEV (reference sequence). DNA for the CDR3: TGTGCCACCAGACTAGCGGGGGCGGAGACCCAGTACTTC. Protein sequence: CATRLAGAETQYF.

V is TRBV28 and J is TRBJ1-2, with D maybe TRBD1 (5 bases). Between the trimmed V and J ends, which lost 1 base and 6 bases, there was a span of 12 bases. The CDR3 sequence is 14 residues long. From germline, CDR1 is MDHEN and CDR2 SYDVKM. The CDR3 loop is CASSLLMAGDGYTF. The CDR3 DNA reads as TGTGCCAGCAGTTTATTAATGGCGGGGGATGGCTACACCTTC.

The chain recombines TRBV3-1 (or the pseudogene TRBV3-2) with TRBJ2-6; TRBD2 matches at 12 bases. Germline-derived CDR1 and CDR2 are LGHDT and YNNKEL (reference sequence). After removal of 2 bases from V and 2 bases from J, the junction contained 1 base not matched to a gene. The CDR3 has 17 amino acids. Here the CDR3 reads CASSQRTSGAGANVLTF. DNA of the CDR3: TGTGCCAGCAGCCAACGGACTAGCGGGGCTGGGGCCAACGTCCTGACTTTC.

This clone has just a few counts. V is TRBV10-2 and J is TRBJ1-2, with D tentatively TRBD1 (6 bases). This CDR3 is 13 amino acids long. The V gene lost 3 bases and the J gene lost 4 bases, with 9 bases spanning the gap. Germline values: CDR1 WSHSY, CDR2 SAAADI. Written as DNA, the CDR3 is TGCGCCAGCAGTGAAGGGACATCCTATGGCTACACCTTC. This sequence encodes CASSEGTSYGYTF.

This clone has a single count. V and J are TRBV2 and TRBJ2-5; perhaps TRBD1 as D (6 bases). Germline V lookup: CDR1 SNHLY, CDR2 FYNNEI. The CDR3 length is 14 residues. Trimming stripped 6 bases from V and 0 bases from J, with 11 bases between. CDR3 amino acids: CASRNGQYQETQYF. The DNA for the CDR3 is TGTGCCAGCAGGAACGGACAGTACCAAGAGACCCAGTACTTC.

V is TRBV6-1 and J is TRBJ1-4; a possible D gene is TRBD1 (5 bases). CDR3 length: 12 residues. V dropped 1 base and J dropped 13 bases, with 10 bases sitting between them. Germline assignment: CDR1 MNHNS and CDR2 SASEGT. This CDR3 reads CASSEGWGRLFF. The CDR3 DNA follows: TGTGCCAGCAGTGAAGGATGGGGCCGACTGTTTTTT.

DNA for the CDR3: TGCAGCGTTGGGGCGAACACTGAAGCTTTCTTT. Its translation is CSVGANTEAFF. The chain joins TRBV29-1 to TRBJ1-1; D unresolved. CDR1 is SQVTM, CDR2 ANQGSEA, per germline. The CDR3 covers 11 residues. V dropped 4 bases and J dropped 1 base, with 4 bases sitting between them.

V gene TRBV7-2 combines with J gene TRBJ1-6, with 8 bases fitting TRBD1. With V trimmed by 7 bases and J by 2 bases, 4 bases remained unmatched. CDR3 length: 15 residues. Germline V gene lookup returns CDR1 SGHTA and CDR2 FQGNSA. CDR3 in DNA: TGTGCCAGCAAGAAACAGGGGGCCTATAATTCACCCCTCCACTTT. Translating gives CASKKQGAYNSPLHF.

This chain uses TRBV11-2 with TRBJ1-1; D not certain. The germline V gene has CDR1 SGHAT and CDR2 FQNNGV. V lost 1 base to trimming and J lost 1 base, with 7 bases between them. This CDR3 is 14 amino acids long. Here the CDR3 reads CASSLGEGNTEAFF. The CDR3 nucleotides read TGTGCCAGCAGCTTAGGAGAGGGGAACACTGAAGCTTTCTTT. The complete variable domain, with remaining parts taken from reference TRBV11-2 and TRBJ1-1, reads EAGVAQSPRYKIIEKRQSVAFWCNPISGHATLYWYQQILGQGPKLLIQFQNNGVVDDSQLPKDRFSAERLKGVDSTLKIQPAKLEDSAVYLCASSLGEGNTEAFFGQGTRLTVV.

The chain has TRBV6-5 and TRBJ2-5, with 7 bases identical to TRBD1. Per germline, CDR1 MNHEY and CDR2 SVGAGI. There are 14 residues in the CDR3. The J segment lost 4 bases and the V segment lost 2 bases, leaving 4 bases of the junction unmatched. The CDR3 is CASSYRGRGETQYF. The CDR3 DNA reads TGTGCCAGCAGTTACAGGGGGCGCGGAGAGACCCAGTACTTC.

The chain combines TRBV27 with TRBJ1-5; 8 bases fit TRBD1. V was clipped by 2 bases and J by 7 bases; unmatched bases: 1. This CDR3 spans 13 amino acids. The germline V gene has CDR1 MNHEY and CDR2 SMNVEV (reference sequence). CDR3 sequence reads: CASSLDRGQPQHF. DNA for the CDR3: TGTGCCAGCAGTTTAGACAGGGGCCAGCCCCAGCATTTT.

V and J are TRBV5-1 and TRBJ2-3; 7 bases align to TRBD2. CDR1 is SGHRS and CDR2 is YFSETQ in the germline V gene. J gave up 2 bases and V 4 bases, and 7 bases lay outside the gene matches. The CDR3 contains 15 residues. The CDR3 is CASSPGTTYTDTQYF. Written as DNA, the CDR3 is TGCGCCAGCAGCCCCGGGACTACCTACACAGATACGCAGTATTTT.

CDR3 bases: TGTGCCAGCAGTTCCAGACTAGCCGGTGAGCAGTTCTTC. The encoded protein is CASSSRLAGEQFF. The rearrangement joins TRBV12-3 or TRBV12-4 to TRBJ2-1; 7 bases align to TRBD2. V trimming: 4 bases; J trimming: 9 bases; junction bases outside the gene matches: 6. The CDR3 runs to 13 residues.

This chain uses TRBV10-3 with TRBJ2-1; TRBD2 aligns across 14 bases. The CDR3 runs to 18 residues. Germline V gene lookup returns CDR1 ENHRY and CDR2 SYGVKD. V lost 6 bases to trimming and J lost 0 bases; unmatched junction nucleotides: 7. This chain's CDR3 is CAISRTSGGLSSYNEQFF. The CDR3 DNA follows: TGTGCCATCAGCCGGACTAGCGGGGGGTTGAGCTCCTACAATGAGCAGTTCTTC.

A note on this clone: Other nucleotide sequences from this sample produce the same CDR3. This rearrangement joins TRBV5-5 to TRBJ2-2; 10 positions agree with TRBD2. V gave up 3 bases and J gave up 5 bases; unmatched junction bases: 7. Germline V gene lookup returns CDR1 SGHKS and CDR2 YYEKEE (reference sequence). This CDR3 has 16 amino acids. The CDR3 sequence: CASSSSGGAGTGELFF. Here the CDR3 DNA reads TGTGCCAGCAGCTCAAGCGGGGGGGCCGGTACCGGGGAGCTGTTTTTT.

This chain uses TRBV6-2 or TRBV6-3 with TRBJ2-1, with 8 bases that match TRBD2. The CDR3 spans 15 residues. Germline V gene data show CDR1 as MNHEY and CDR2 as SVGEGT. Losses at the gene ends were 5 bases for V and 8 bases for J; bases not matched to a gene: 11. The CDR3 DNA is TGTGCCAGCAGTGGACCCGGGACTAGTTTTTATGAGCAGTTCTTC. This codes for CASSGPGTSFYEQFF.

For the CDR3, the DNA is TGTGCCAGCAGTGCGGGGGGCGCAACTAATGAAAAACTGTTTTTT. Translated, it gives CASSAGGATNEKLFF. This chain links TRBV2 with TRBJ1-4; weak D call: TRBD1 (6 bases). Per germline, CDR1 SNHLY and CDR2 FYNNEI. CDR3 length: 15 amino acids. Trimming took 4 bases from V and 0 from J, leaving 9 bases between them. Using reference TRBV2 and TRBJ1-4 for the parts outside the CDR3, the full variable domain is EPEVTQTPSHQVTQMGQEVILRCVPISNHLYFYWYRQILGQKVEFLVSFYNNEISEKSEIFDDQFSVERPDGSNFTLKIRSTKLEDSAMYFCASSAGGATNEKLFFGSGTQLSVL.

V and J are TRBV6-5 and TRBJ2-1; 9 bases are a match to TRBD1. V trimming: 4 bases; J trimming: 3 bases; junction bases outside the gene matches: 1. Germline loops: CDR1 MNHEY, CDR2 SVGAGI. The CDR3 sequence is 14 residues long. CDR3 protein: CASSWGQGYNEQFF. Written as DNA, the CDR3 is TGTGCCAGCAGTTGGGGACAGGGCTACAATGAGCAGTTCTTC.

The chain recombines TRBV19 with TRBJ2-6, with 10 positions matching TRBD1. This CDR3 comprises 16 residues. Trimming at V came to 5 bases and at J to 2 bases, leaving 3 bases not matched to a gene. In germline, CDR1 is LNHDA, CDR2 SQIVND (reference sequence). The CDR3: CASSPTGGPGANVLTF. As DNA, the CDR3 is TGTGCCAGTAGTCCGACAGGGGGCCCTGGGGCCAACGTCCTGACTTTC.